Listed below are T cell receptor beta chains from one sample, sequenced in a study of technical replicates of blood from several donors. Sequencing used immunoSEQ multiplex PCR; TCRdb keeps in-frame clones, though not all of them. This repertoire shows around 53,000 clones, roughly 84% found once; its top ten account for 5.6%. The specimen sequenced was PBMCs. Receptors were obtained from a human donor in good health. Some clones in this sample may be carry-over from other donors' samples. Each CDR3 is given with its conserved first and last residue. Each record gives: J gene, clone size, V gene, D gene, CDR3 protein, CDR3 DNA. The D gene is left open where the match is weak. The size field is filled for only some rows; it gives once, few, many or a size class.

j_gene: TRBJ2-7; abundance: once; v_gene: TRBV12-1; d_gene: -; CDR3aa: CASSFSTTQPYEQYF; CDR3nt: TGTGCCAGCAGCTTTTCGACTACCCAACCCTACGAGCAGTACTTC
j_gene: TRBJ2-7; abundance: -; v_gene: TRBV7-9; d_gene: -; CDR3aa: CASSMGQGYDEQYF; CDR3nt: TGTGCCAGCAGTATGGGGCAGGGTTACGACGAGCAGTACTTC
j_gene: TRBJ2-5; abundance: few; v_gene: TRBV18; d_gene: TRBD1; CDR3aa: CASSPFVDRVRRETQYF; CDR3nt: TGTGCCAGCTCACCCTTCGTGGACAGGGTTAGGAGAGAGACCCAGTACTTC
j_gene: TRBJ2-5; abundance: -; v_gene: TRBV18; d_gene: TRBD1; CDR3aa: CASSPRGLETQYF; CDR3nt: TGTGCCAGCTCACCGAGGGGGCTAGAGACCCAGTACTTC
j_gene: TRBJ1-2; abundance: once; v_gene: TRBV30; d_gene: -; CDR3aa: CAWSITGTYGYTF; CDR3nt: TGTGCCTGGAGTATAACAGGGACCTATGGCTACACCTTC
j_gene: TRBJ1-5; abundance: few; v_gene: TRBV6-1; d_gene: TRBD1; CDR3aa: CASSDQGASSNQPQHF; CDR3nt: TGTGCCAGCAGTGACCAGGGGGCATCTTCCAATCAGCCCCAGCATTTT
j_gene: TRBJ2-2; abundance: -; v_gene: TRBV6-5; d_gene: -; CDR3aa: CASARKQISTGELFF; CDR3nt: TGTGCCAGCGCAAGAAAACAGATATCCACCGGGGAGCTGTTTTTT
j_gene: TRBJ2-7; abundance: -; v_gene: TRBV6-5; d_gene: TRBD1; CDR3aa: CASRIAGQGGYEQYF; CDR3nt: TGTGCCAGCAGGATCGCGGGACAGGGGGGTTACGAGCAGTACTTC
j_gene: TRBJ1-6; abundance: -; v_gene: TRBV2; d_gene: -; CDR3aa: CASRSSTGRAENSPLHF; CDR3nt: TGTGCCAGCAGGAGCTCGACAGGCCGTGCCGAAAATTCACCCCTCCACTTT
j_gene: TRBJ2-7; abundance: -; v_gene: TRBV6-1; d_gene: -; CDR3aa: CASSEVGRQYEQYF; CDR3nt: TGTGCCAGCAGTGAAGTCGGCAGGCAGTACGAGCAGTACTTC
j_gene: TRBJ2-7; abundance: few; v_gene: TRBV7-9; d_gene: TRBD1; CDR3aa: CASSSTGDRDSYEQYF; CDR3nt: TGTGCCAGCAGCTCAACAGGCGACAGGGACTCCTACGAGCAGTACTTC
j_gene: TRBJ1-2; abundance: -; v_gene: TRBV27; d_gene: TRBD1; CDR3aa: CASRPPQQGSGYTF; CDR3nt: TGTGCCAGCAGACCCCCCCAACAGGGGAGTGGCTACACCTTC
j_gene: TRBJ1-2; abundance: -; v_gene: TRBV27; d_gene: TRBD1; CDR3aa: CASSSAGGVGGYTF; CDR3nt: TGTGCCAGCAGTTCAGCAGGGGGCGTGGGGGGCTACACCTTC
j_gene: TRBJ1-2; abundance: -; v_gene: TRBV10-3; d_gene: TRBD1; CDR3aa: CAIRGTVTTNYGYTF; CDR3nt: TGTGCCATCAGAGGGACAGTAACCACTAACTATGGCTACACCTTC
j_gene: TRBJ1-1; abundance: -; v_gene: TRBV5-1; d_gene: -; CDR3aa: CASSKTPGAVGTEAFF; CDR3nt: TGCGCCAGCAGTAAAACTCCAGGGGCCGTGGGCACTGAAGCTTTCTTT
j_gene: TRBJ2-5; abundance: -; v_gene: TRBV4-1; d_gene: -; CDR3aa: CASSRLGQQETQYF; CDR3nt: TGCGCCAGCAGCCGCCTCGGACAGCAAGAGACCCAGTACTTC
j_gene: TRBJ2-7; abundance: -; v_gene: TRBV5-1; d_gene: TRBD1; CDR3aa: CASSLGQGRSYEQYF; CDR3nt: TGCGCCAGCAGCTTGGGACAGGGTCGGAGTTACGAGCAGTACTTC
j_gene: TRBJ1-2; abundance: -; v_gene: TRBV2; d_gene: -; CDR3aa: CASSKGIYGYTF; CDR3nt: TGTGCCAGCAGTAAGGGGATCTATGGCTACACCTTC
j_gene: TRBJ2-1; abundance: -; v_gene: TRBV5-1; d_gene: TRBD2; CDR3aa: CASSFWNGGAWNEQFF; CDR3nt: TGCGCCAGCAGCTTTTGGAACGGGGGGGCTTGGAATGAGCAGTTCTTC
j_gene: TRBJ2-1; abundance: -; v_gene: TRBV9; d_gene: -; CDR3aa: CASSVGGGAAREQFF; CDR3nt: TGTGCCAGCAGCGTAGGTGGGGGGGCGGCACGGGAGCAGTTCTTC
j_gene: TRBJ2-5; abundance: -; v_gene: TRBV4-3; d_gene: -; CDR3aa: CASSLEGQGGETQYF; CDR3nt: TGCGCCAGCAGCCTCGAAGGGCAGGGTGGAGAGACCCAGTACTTC
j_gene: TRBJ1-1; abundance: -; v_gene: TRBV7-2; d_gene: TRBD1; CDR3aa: CASSSSRGRTGSEAFF; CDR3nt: TGTGCCAGCAGCTCTAGCAGGGGTAGGACAGGCTCTGAAGCTTTCTTT
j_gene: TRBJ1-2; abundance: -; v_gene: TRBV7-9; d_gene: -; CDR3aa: CASSLVGQGPQYGYTF; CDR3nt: TGTGCCAGCAGCTTAGTGGGGCAGGGGCCGCAGTATGGCTACACCTTC
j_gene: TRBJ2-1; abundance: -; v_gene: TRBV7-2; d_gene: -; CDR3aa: CASSHRGGYSYNEQFF; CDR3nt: TGTGCCAGCAGCCACCGAGGCGGGTACTCCTACAATGAGCAGTTCTTC
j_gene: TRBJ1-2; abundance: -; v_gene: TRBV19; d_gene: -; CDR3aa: CASSTPGGGNYGYTF; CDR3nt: TGTGCCAGTAGTACCCCCGGCGGAGGGAACTATGGCTACACCTTC
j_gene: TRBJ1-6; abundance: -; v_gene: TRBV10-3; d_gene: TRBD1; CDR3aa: CAISVDRGDSPLHF; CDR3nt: TGTGCCATCAGTGTAGACAGGGGCGATTCACCCCTCCACTTT
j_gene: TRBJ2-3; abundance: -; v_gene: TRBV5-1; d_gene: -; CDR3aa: CASSQQVSTDTQYF; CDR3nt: TGCGCCAGCAGCCAACAGGTTAGCACAGATACGCAGTATTTT
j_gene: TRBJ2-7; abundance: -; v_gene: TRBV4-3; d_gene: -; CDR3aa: CASSQDSGSYEQYF; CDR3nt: TGCGCCAGCAGCCAAGACTCGGGCTCCTACGAGCAGTACTTC
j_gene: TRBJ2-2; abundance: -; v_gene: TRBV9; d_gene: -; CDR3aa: CASTRATHTGELFF; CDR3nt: TGTGCCAGCACCCGAGCCACCCACACCGGGGAGCTGTTTTTT
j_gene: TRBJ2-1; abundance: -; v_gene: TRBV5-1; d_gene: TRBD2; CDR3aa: CASSLITSAKYNEQFF; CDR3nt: TGCGCCAGCAGCTTGATAACTAGCGCTAAATACAATGAGCAGTTCTTC
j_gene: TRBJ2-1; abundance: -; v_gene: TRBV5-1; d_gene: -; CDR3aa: CASSLEASGYNEQFF; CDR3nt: TGCGCCAGCAGCTTGGAGGCTAGTGGGTACAATGAGCAGTTCTTC
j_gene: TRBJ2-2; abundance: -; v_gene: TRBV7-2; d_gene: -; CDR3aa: CASSLFASPGEELFF; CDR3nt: TGTGCCAGCAGCTTGTTTGCGTCCCCGGGGGAGGAGCTGTTTTTT
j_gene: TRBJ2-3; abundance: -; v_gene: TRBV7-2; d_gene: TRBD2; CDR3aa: CASSFVRGGVDTQYF; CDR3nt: TGTGCCAGCAGCTTCGTGCGGGGGGGCGTAGATACGCAGTATTTT
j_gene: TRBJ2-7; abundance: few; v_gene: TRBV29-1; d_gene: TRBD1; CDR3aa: CSVEEGQGAAEQYF; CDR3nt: TGCAGCGTTGAAGAGGGACAGGGGGCAGCCGAGCAGTACTTC
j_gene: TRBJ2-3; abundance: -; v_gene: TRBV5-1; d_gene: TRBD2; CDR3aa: CASSGGGARTDTQYF; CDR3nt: TGCGCCAGCAGCGGCGGGGGGGCCCGCACAGATACGCAGTATTTT
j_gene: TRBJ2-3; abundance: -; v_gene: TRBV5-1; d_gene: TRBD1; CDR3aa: CASSSGTGALTDTQYF; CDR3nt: TGCGCCAGCAGCTCAGGGACAGGGGCGCTCACAGATACGCAGTATTTT
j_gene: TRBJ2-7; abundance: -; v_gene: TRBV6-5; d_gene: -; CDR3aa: CASSYFRGGNEQYF; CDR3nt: TGTGCCAGCAGTTACTTTAGGGGAGGAAACGAGCAGTACTTC
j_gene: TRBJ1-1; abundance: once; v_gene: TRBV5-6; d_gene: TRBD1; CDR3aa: CASIPGLTGKDTEAFF; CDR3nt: TGTGCCAGCATCCCGGGACTGACAGGGAAAGACACTGAAGCTTTCTTT
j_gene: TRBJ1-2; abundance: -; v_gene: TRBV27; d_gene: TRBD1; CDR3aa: CASSRGTGHYGYTF; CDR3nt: TGTGCCAGCAGTAGAGGGACAGGTCACTATGGCTACACCTTC
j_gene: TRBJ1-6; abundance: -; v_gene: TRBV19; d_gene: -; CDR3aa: CASSYNYNSPLHF; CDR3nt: TGTGCCAGTAGTTACAATTATAATTCACCCCTCCACTTT
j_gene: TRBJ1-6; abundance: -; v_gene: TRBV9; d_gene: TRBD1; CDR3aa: CASSVEGTVYNSPLHF; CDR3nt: TGTGCCAGCAGCGTAGAGGGGACAGTCTATAATTCACCCCTCCACTTT
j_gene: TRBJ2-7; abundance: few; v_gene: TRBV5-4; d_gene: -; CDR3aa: CASRAKGQGYEQYF; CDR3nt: TGTGCCAGCAGGGCTAAGGGGCAGGGCTACGAGCAGTACTTC
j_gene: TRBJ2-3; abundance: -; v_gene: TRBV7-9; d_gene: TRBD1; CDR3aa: CASSLAGTGGKDTQYF; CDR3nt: TGTGCCAGCAGCTTAGCCGGGACAGGGGGCAAAGATACGCAGTATTTT
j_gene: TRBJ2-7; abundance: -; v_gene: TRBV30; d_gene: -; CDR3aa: CAWTERSEQYF; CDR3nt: TGTGCCTGGACCGAGAGAAGTGAGCAGTACTTC
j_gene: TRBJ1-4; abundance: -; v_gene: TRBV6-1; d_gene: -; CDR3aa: CASRGDALNEKLFF; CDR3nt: TGTGCCAGCAGGGGAGATGCCCTTAATGAAAAACTGTTTTTT
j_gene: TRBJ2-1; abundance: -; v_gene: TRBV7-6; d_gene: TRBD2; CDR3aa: CASSLLAGSPYNEQFF; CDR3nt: TGTGCCAGCAGCTTACTAGCGGGGTCCCCCTACAATGAGCAGTTCTTC
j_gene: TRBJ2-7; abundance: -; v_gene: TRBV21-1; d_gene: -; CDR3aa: CASSKVGGGDSYEQYF; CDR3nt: TGTGCCAGCAGCAAAGTGGGAGGGGGGGACTCCTACGAGCAGTACTTC
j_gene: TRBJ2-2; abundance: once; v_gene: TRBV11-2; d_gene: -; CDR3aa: CASSTTGTNTGELFF; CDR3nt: TGTGCCAGCAGCACCACGGGGACGAACACCGGGGAGCTGTTTTTT
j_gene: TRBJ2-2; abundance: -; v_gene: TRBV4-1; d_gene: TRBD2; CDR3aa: CASSQDPGLAEGGGELFF; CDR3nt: TGCGCCAGCAGCCAAGACCCGGGACTAGCGGAGGGCGGCGGGGAGCTGTTTTTT
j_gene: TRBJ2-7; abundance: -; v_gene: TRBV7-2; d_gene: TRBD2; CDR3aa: CASSLAGQPREQYF; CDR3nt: TGTGCCAGCAGCCTAGCGGGGCAGCCTCGGGAGCAGTACTTC
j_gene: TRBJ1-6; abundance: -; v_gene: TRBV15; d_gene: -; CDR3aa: CATSVREESSPLHF; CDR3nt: TGTGCCACCAGCGTACGAGAGGAAAGTTCACCCCTCCACTTT
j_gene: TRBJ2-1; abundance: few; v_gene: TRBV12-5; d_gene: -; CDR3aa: CASGRQGQTYNEQFF; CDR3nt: TGTGCTAGTGGCCGCCAGGGCCAGACCTACAATGAGCAGTTCTTC
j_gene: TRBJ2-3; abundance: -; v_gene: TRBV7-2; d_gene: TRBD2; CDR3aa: CASSFGTSGADTQYF; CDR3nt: TGTGCCAGCAGCTTCGGGACTAGCGGTGCAGATACGCAGTATTTT
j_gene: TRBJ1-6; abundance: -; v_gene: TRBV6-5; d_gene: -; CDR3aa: CASSYSRLNSPLHF; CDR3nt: TGTGCCAGCAGTTACTCGCGGTTAAATTCACCCCTCCACTTT
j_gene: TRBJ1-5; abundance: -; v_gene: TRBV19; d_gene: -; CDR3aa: CASTKGGSYQPQHF; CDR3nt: TGTGCCAGTACCAAAGGGGGATCGTATCAGCCCCAGCATTTT